This TCR beta chain was documented in a study of T cells in Graves' hyperthyroidism and ophthalmopathy. CDR1 is SGHDN, CDR2 FVKESK, per germline. V gave up 4 bases and J gave up 4 bases, with 13 bases separating them. The length of the CDR3 is 14 residues. Authors of the study amplified TCR beta CDR3 regions from RNA transcripts. HTBI primers were employed in a first-round RT-PCR of the TCR CDR3. TCRdb re-analysed the multiplex PCR reads in MiXCR, keeping a single row per CDR3 protein. The data contain about 510,000 distinct CDR3 sequences, around 43% of them singletons. This clonotype was counted a few times.

The sequence derives from an adult woman with Graves' disease, either hyperthyroidism or ophthalmopathy (not recorded which). This chain joins TRBV14 and TRBJ1-2, with D possibly matching TRBD1 (5 bases). Sequencing was carried out using peripheral blood or thyroid tissue (not recorded which). The CDR3 loop reads CASSLDRSSYGYTF. CDR3 DNA sequence: TGTGCCAGCAGCCTCGACAGAAGCTCCTATGGCTACACCTTC.